Below, 9 T cell receptor beta chains from the same sample are listed, as sequenced in a study of T cell responses to AZD1222 COVID-19 vaccine. Using immunoSEQ multiplex PCR, the repertoire was profiled, and TCRdb retains in-frame clones only, with some absent. In the table there are 95,000 to 150,000 clones, 80% to 90% of which are singletons. The sequenced sample was peripheral blood, obtained 28 days after the second AZD1222 dose. The receptors here all came from an adult who received the AZD1222 COVID-19 vaccine.

V is TRBV5-4 and J is TRBJ1-1, with a weak D call TRBD1 (6 bases). From germline, CDR1 is SGHNT and CDR2 YYREEE (reference sequence). CDR3 length: 14 amino acids. V was pared by 4 bases and J by 4 bases, with 14 bases between. The CDR3 DNA follows: TGTGCCAGCAGCCTGGCGGGGGGGCGCACTGAAGCTTTCTTT. This gives the protein CASSLAGGRTEAFF. Using reference TRBV5-4 and TRBJ1-1 for the parts outside the CDR3, the full variable domain is ETGVTQSPTHLIKTRGQQVTLRCSSQSGHNTVSWYQQALGQGPQFIFQYYREEENGRGNFPPRFSGLQFPNYSSELNVNALELDDSALYLCASSLAGGRTEAFFGQGTRLTVV.

This chain joins TRBV3-1 (or the pseudogene TRBV3-2) and TRBJ1-5; D may be TRBD1 (5 bases). Germline CDR1 and CDR2: LGHDT and YNNKEL (reference sequence). V gave up 1 base and J gave up 5 bases, with 15 bases separating them. There are 16 residues in the CDR3. In DNA, the CDR3 is TGTGCCAGCAGCCAAGGGGGGGTGCCGCTCCATCAGCCCCAGCATTTT. Translated: CASSQGGVPLHQPQHF.

The V and J genes are TRBV23-1 and TRBJ1-2, with D possibly being TRBD1 (6 bases). TRBV23-1 is labeled an ORF, and its function is uncertain. Trimming took off 7 bases at V and 3 bases at J, with 15 bases between the two ends. CDR3 size: 14 residues. This CDR3 reads CASTPRWTDYGYTF. The CDR3 bases are TGCGCCAGCACCCCAAGGTGGACAGACTATGGCTACACCTTC.

The genes are TRBV5-1 and TRBJ2-7; 8 bases align to TRBD1. CDR3 length: 14 amino acids. V gave up 0 bases and J gave up 7 bases; unmatched junction bases: 6. Germline values: CDR1 SGHRS, CDR2 YFSETQ. The CDR3 protein is CASSLVDRVGEQYF. CDR3 sequence (DNA): TGCGCCAGCAGCTTGGTGGACAGGGTGGGAGAGCAGTACTTC.

The chain combines TRBV28 with TRBJ1-2, with D possibly being TRBD1 (5 bases). CDR1 and CDR2 from the germline V gene are MDHEN and SYDVKM. With 8 bases removed from V and 4 bases from J, the gap between germline ends came to 17 bases. The CDR3 is made up of 14 amino acids. The CDR3 DNA reads as TGTGCCAGCCATATGGGGGGATCGGGCTATGGCTACACCTTC. It yields the protein CASHMGGSGYGYTF.

This clone has more than one count but fewer than ten. The CDR3 region is CASRPPRGIYF. Here the CDR3 DNA reads TGTGCCAGCAGGCCTCCGAGGGGAATATATTTT. The chain carries TRBV7-9 and TRBJ1-3, with D possibly matching TRBD1 (5 bases). Trimming took 6 bases from V and 13 from J, leaving 13 bases between them. Germline lookup yields CDR1 SEHNR and CDR2 FQNEAQ (reference sequence). CDR3 length: 11 residues. The full variable domain, with the rest looked up from reference TRBV7-9 and TRBJ1-3, is DTGVSQNPRHKITKRGQNVTFRCDPISEHNRLYWYRQTLGQGPEFLTYFQNEAQLEKSRLLSDRFSAERPKGSFSTLEIQRTEQGDSAMYLCASRPPRGIYFGEGSWLTVV.

CDR3 sequence: CASSLGGTMETEAFF. The DNA of the CDR3 is TGTGCCAGCAGCTTAGGGGGGACGATGGAAACTGAAGCTTTCTTT. The V gene is TRBV7-2, the J gene TRBJ1-1, with D tentatively TRBD1 (5 bases). Trimming removed 1 base at V and 5 bases at J, with 14 bases between. In germline, CDR1 is SGHTA, CDR2 FQGNSA. The CDR3 has 15 residues.

CDR3 bases: TGTGCCAGCAGCCCCCTGGGGGGTTTGAGTAGAGAGACCCAGTACTTC. Translating it yields CASSPLGGLSRETQYF. The chain couples TRBV14 to TRBJ2-5; D is perhaps TRBD2 (6 bases). The CDR3 covers 16 residues. Trimming pared 4 bases from V and 4 bases from J, leaving 19 bases between. Germline V lookup: CDR1 SGHDN, CDR2 FVKESK.

The chain carries TRBV24-1 and TRBJ1-1; TRBD1 aligns across 8 bases. In germline, CDR1 is KGHDR, CDR2 SFDVKD. The CDR3 sequence is 16 residues long. The junction had 3 bases not matched to a gene; V was cut back by 0 bases and J by 1 base. CDR3 protein: CATSDLSGGRNTEAFF. The CDR3 DNA reads TGTGCCACCAGTGATTTGTCAGGGGGCAGGAACACTGAAGCTTTCTTT.